This T cell receptor beta chain was found in a study of CD8 T cells in ankylosing spondylitis. The CDR3 spans 13 residues. This clonotype was counted a few times. As yet, its antigen is unknown. Researchers built TCR beta libraries using quantitative 5'-RACE with molecular barcodes. Via MiXCR, TCRdb re-called the 5' RACE reads, giving one row per CDR3 protein. The table has about 460,000 distinct CDR3 sequences, roughly 5.2% seen once. General observations from the study: Peripheral blood held disease-linked clones only at relatively low frequency, and these were CD8+. In ankylosing spondylitis patients, matched synovial fluid reportedly showed significant enrichment of disease-linked clones. Earlier literature documents some of the motif variants in reactive arthritis synovial fluid and blood. Blood of patients with ankylosing spondylitis appeared to be characterized by a TCR beta motif of about eight highly homologous variants.

The sequence derives from a male donor with ankylosing spondylitis. The chain uses TRBV21-1 and TRBJ1-5. TRBV21-1 is a pseudogene. The sequenced sample consisted of blood, either unsorted or a sorted T cell fraction (not recorded which). The DNA for the CDR3 is TGTGCCAGCAGCAAATTAGGAGGTCAGCCCCAGCATTTT. Its translation is CASSKLGGQPQHF.